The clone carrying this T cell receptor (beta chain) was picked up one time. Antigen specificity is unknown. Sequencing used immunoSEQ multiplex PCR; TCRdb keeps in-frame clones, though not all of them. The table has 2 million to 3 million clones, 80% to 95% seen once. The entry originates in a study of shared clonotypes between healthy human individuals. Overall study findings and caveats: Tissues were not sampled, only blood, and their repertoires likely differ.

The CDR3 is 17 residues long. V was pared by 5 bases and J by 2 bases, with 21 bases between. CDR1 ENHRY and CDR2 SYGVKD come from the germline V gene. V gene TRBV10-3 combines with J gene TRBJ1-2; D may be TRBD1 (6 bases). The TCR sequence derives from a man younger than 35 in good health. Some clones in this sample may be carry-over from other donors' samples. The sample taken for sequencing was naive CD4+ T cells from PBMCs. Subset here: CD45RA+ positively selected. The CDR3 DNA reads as TGTGCCATCAGTTTGGGCCCAGGGGAGTATAAGAACTATGGCTACACCTTC. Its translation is CAISLGPGEYKNYGYTF.